The 17 T cell receptor beta chains reported below all come from one sample, sequenced in a study of cytomegalovirus exposure and HLA in healthy donors. PCR employed 60 Vbeta and 13 Jbeta primers. Clones were read by immunoSEQ multiplex PCR, and TCRdb kept only the in-frame ones, dropping some. The sample consists of roughly 150,000 clones, 82% of them appearing once. The sample was PBMCs. The origin of the receptors is a woman between 50 and 59 years old in good health and CMV-seropositive.

The chain uses TRBV25-1 and TRBJ1-2, with TRBD1 matching 7 bases. Per the germline V gene, CDR1 is MGHDK and CDR2 is SYGVNS. The CDR3 length is 15 residues. With V trimmed by 5 bases and J by 2 bases, 8 bases remained unmatched. CDR3 region: CASSPGSGGNYGYTF. The CDR3 DNA reads as TGTGCCAGCAGTCCCGGATCAGGGGGAAACTATGGCTACACCTTC.

The gene calls are TRBV13 and TRBJ2-7; 8 bases map to TRBD2. The CDR3 extends over 14 amino acids. V lost 1 base to trimming and J lost 6 bases; unmatched junction nucleotides: 5. Per the germline V gene, CDR1 is PRHDT and CDR2 is FYEKMQ (reference sequence). CDR3 sequence reads: CASSLDGRGSEQYF. The CDR3 DNA reads TGTGCCAGCAGCTTAGACGGGAGGGGGTCCGAGCAGTACTTC.

The gene calls are TRBV15 and TRBJ2-5; D is undetermined. The DNA end favors TRBJ2-7, so the J call may be wrong. Germline CDR1 reads LNHNV; CDR2 reads YYDKDF (reference sequence). There are 15 residues in the CDR3. The CDR3 DNA reads as TGTGCCACCAGCAGAGATAGGTCGGATCGACACGAGCAGTACTTC. It specifies CATSRDRSDRHEQYF.

J is TRBJ2-5 and V is TRBV14; 8 bases fit TRBD1. This CDR3 has 16 residues. Germline assignment: CDR1 SGHDN and CDR2 FVKESK. The J segment lost 2 bases and the V segment lost 5 bases, leaving 10 bases of the junction unmatched. CDR3 sequence (DNA): TGTGCCAGCAGCTCAAACTTTGGGACAGGTCAAGAGACCCAGTACTTC. Translation: CASSSNFGTGQETQYF.

V gene TRBV5-4 combines with J gene TRBJ1-6; 10 bases line up with TRBD1. Germline V lookup: CDR1 SGHNT, CDR2 YYREEE (reference sequence). The CDR3 contains 18 residues. Trimming took 4 bases from V and 7 from J; bases not matched to a gene: 14. CDR3 loop: CASSPGQGTSKSNSPLHF. The CDR3 DNA sequence: TGTGCCAGCAGCCCGGGACAGGGGACCTCCAAATCGAATTCACCCCTCCACTTT. The variable domain in full, completed from reference TRBV5-4 and TRBJ1-6, reads ETGVTQSPTHLIKTRGQQVTLRCSSQSGHNTVSWYQQALGQGPQFIFQYYREEENGRGNFPPRFSGLQFPNYSSELNVNALELDDSALYLCASSPGQGTSKSNSPLHFGNGTRLTVT.

In this sample, this clone turned up once. This rearrangement joins TRBV6-5 to TRBJ2-1; D might be TRBD2 (6 bases). This CDR3 has 14 amino acids. Looked up from germline, CDR1 is MNHEY and CDR2 is SVGAGI. V was pared by 6 bases and J by 10 bases, with 19 bases between. The CDR3 loop is CASSTGDPWREQFF. Here the CDR3 DNA reads TGTGCCAGCAGCACGGGGGACCCGTGGCGGGAGCAGTTCTTC.

The chain carries TRBV10-3 and TRBJ1-1; TRBD1 agrees at 7 bases. Looked up from germline, CDR1 is ENHRY and CDR2 is SYGVKD. The CDR3 runs 13 residues. The V gene end was trimmed by 4 bases and the J gene end by 4 bases; junction bases not matched to a gene: 3. CDR3 coding DNA: TGTGCCATCAGTGGTCCAGGGGGCACTGAAGCTTTCTTT. This translates into CAISGPGGTEAFF.

This rearrangement joins TRBV2 to TRBJ1-1; 7 bases are shared with TRBD1. Germline values: CDR1 SNHLY, CDR2 FYNNEI. This CDR3 has 14 amino acids. Germline trimming cut 8 bases from V and 4 bases from J; bases unmatched to any gene: 10. The CDR3 loop is CASFPQGMGTEAFF. Here the CDR3 DNA reads TGTGCCAGCTTCCCACAGGGGATGGGCACTGAAGCTTTCTTT. The variable domain in full, with the rest retrieved from reference TRBV2 and TRBJ1-1, is EPEVTQTPSHQVTQMGQEVILRCVPISNHLYFYWYRQILGQKVEFLVSFYNNEISEKSEIFDDQFSVERPDGSNFTLKIRSTKLEDSAMYFCASFPQGMGTEAFFGQGTRLTVV.

This sequence joins TRBV6-6 and TRBJ1-6; 7 positions match TRBD1. The V segment lost 6 bases and the J segment 5 bases; nucleotides outside the gene matches: 7. Germline lookup yields CDR1 MNHNY and CDR2 SVGAGI (reference sequence). There are 15 residues in the CDR3. CDR3 protein: CASRPGTANNSPLHF. The CDR3 DNA reads as TGTGCCAGCAGACCCGGGACAGCGAATAATTCACCCCTCCACTTT.

The chain carries TRBV2 and TRBJ1-1; 7 nucleotides match TRBD1. The CDR3 spans 10 residues. Germline-derived CDR1 and CDR2 are SNHLY and FYNNEI. CDR3 in amino acids: CGTGGDRAFF. CDR3 in DNA: TGTGGGACAGGCGGGGACCGAGCTTTCTTT.

J is TRBJ1-2 and V is TRBV19; weak D call: TRBD1 (6 bases). Germline CDR1 reads LNHDA; CDR2 reads SQIVND (reference sequence). This CDR3 is 14 amino acids long. Deletions cut 7 bases from V and 7 bases from J, with 19 bases between. The CDR3 region is CASTPPTGSFGYTF. The CDR3 DNA reads as TGTGCCAGTACCCCACCGACAGGCAGCTTTGGCTACACCTTC.

As for this clone: At one of its ends the junction is not consistent with the germline gene, which may arise from a read error. This sequence joins TRBV7-9 and TRBJ2-3, with no clear D. CDR1 and CDR2 from the germline V gene are SEHNR and FQNEAQ (reference sequence). The CDR3 runs 12 residues. CDR3 bases: TGTTCCAGCAGCGAGAGCACAGATACGCAGTATTTT. Translating gives CSSSESTDTQYF.

This clone was counted a few times. V is TRBV2 and J is TRBJ2-7, with 11 bases matching TRBD1. The CDR3 length is 17 residues. V dropped 8 bases and J dropped 9; count of bases not matched to a gene: 21. Germline V gene sequence: CDR1 SNHLY, CDR2 FYNNEI. CDR3 region: CASAARGGDRGTVSQYF. CDR3 DNA: TGTGCCAGCGCCGCCCGGGGAGGGGACAGGGGGACAGTTTCGCAGTACTTC.

The rearrangement uses TRBV7-2 and TRBJ1-1; 7 bases map to TRBD1. The germline CDR1 and CDR2 sequences are SGHTA and FQGNSA. The CDR3 is made up of 15 amino acids. V was pared by 7 bases and J by 0 bases, with 8 bases of the junction left unmatched. CDR3 DNA sequence: TGTGCCAGCACCGCCGGTGGGACAGTGAACACTGAAGCTTTCTTT. Its protein product is CASTAGGTVNTEAFF.

The chain links TRBV6-5 to TRBJ2-7; 10 positions match TRBD1. J was trimmed by 1 base and V by 4 bases; bases with no gene match: 4. Germline V gene data show CDR1 as MNHEY and CDR2 as SVGAGI. The CDR3 totals 15 residues. The CDR3 protein is CASSFRDRGSYEQYF. As DNA, the CDR3 is TGTGCCAGCAGTTTCCGGGACAGGGGATCCTACGAGCAGTACTTC.

The chain recombines TRBV5-3 with TRBJ1-4; D is perhaps TRBD1 (6 bases). TRBV5-3 is given ORF status, its function remaining uncertain. The ends were cut back, 4 bases at V and 5 bases at J, with 27 bases in the middle. The CDR3 runs to 19 residues. This CDR3 is CARSSLGYRQGSLNEKLFF. The DNA for the CDR3 is TGTGCCAGAAGCAGCTTGGGATACCGCCAGGGGAGTTTAAATGAAAAACTGTTTTTT.

The chain recombines TRBV10-3 with TRBJ2-7, with 10 bases fitting TRBD1. V was pared by 10 bases and J by 6 bases, with 12 bases of the junction left unmatched. The germline CDR1 and CDR2 sequences are ENHRY and SYGVKD. CDR3 length equals 14 residues. CDR3 sequence: CASYSGTGEAEQYF. The CDR3 region has the DNA TGTGCCAGCTACTCCGGGACAGGGGAGGCCGAGCAGTACTTC.